The clone carrying this T cell receptor beta chain showed up just once. Its antigen is as yet unknown. The record originates from a study of cytomegalovirus exposure and HLA in healthy donors. TCRdb keeps only in-frame clones here, not all; method: immunoSEQ multiplex PCR. The repertoire holds about 160,000 clones, with roughly 84% as singletons. General study findings and limits: Cytomegalovirus status, reportedly, was diagnosed with high specificity and sensitivity by the classifier. Altogether, 150 or so TCR beta chains were recorded as cytomegalovirus-associated. The CMV antigen specificity of a few CMV-associated chains was confirmed through in vitro analysis. Usually a TCR sequence was rare, but some public TCRs were found in many donors.

This CDR3 spans 16 amino acids. V was trimmed by 3 bases and J by 2 bases, leaving 15 bases between them. The germline CDR1 and CDR2 sequences are SGHAT and FQNNGV. The chain uses TRBV11-2 and TRBJ2-3; D is possibly TRBD1 (6 bases). The TCR was taken from a young man in good health and CMV-seropositive. The sequencing input was PBMCs. CDR3 sequence (DNA): TGTGCCAGCAGCTTGCCCGGGACAACAAACACAGATACGCAGTATTTT. It codes for CASSLPGTTNTDTQYF.